This T cell receptor beta chain emerged from a study of CD8 T cells in ankylosing spondylitis. Points from the study as a whole: Disease-associated clones were reportedly significantly overrepresented in matched ankylosing spondylitis synovial fluid. Disease-linked clones proved CD8+ and comparatively uncommon in peripheral blood.

This clonotype was detected many times. No antigen is known for it. Looked up from germline, CDR1 is DFQATT and CDR2 is SNEGSKA (reference sequence). The CDR3 covers 15 residues. The J segment lost 2 bases and the V segment lost 5 bases, leaving 11 bases of the junction unmatched. With molecular barcodes, quantitative 5'-RACE was used to make the TCR beta libraries. MiXCR, run by TCRdb on the 5' RACE reads, gives a single entry per CDR3 protein. There are 200,000 to 300,000 distinct CDR3 sequences in the sample; about 11% occur only once, and less than 3% lies in the top ten. This TCR was sampled from a male donor with ankylosing spondylitis or in good health (not recorded which). The sequencing input was blood, either unsorted or a sorted T cell fraction (not recorded which). The genes are TRBV20-1 and TRBJ2-5; 7 bases agree with TRBD1. The CDR3 protein is CSAGPYRGAQETQYF. CDR3 in DNA: TGCAGTGCTGGTCCCTACAGGGGAGCTCAAGAGACCCAGTACTTC.